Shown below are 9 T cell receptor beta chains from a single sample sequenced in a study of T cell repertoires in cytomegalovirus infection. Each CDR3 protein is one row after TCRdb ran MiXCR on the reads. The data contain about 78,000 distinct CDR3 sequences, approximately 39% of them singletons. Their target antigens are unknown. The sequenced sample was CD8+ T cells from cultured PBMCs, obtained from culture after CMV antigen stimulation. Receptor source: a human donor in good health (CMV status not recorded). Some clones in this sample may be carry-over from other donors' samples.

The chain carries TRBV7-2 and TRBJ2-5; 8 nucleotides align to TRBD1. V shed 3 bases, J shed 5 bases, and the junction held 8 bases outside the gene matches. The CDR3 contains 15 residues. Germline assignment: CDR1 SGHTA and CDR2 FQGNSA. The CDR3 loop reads CASSLRDRGVETQYF. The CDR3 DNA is TGTGCCAGCAGCTTGCGAGACAGGGGAGTGGAGACCCAGTACTTC.

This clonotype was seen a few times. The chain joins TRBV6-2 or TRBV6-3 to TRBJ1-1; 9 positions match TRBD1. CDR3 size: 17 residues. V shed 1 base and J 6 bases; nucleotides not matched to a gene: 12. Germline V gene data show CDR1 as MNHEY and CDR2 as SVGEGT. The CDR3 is CASSYWGTGTWSPEAFF. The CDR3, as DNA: TGTGCCAGCAGTTACTGGGGGACAGGGACATGGAGTCCTGAAGCTTTCTTT.

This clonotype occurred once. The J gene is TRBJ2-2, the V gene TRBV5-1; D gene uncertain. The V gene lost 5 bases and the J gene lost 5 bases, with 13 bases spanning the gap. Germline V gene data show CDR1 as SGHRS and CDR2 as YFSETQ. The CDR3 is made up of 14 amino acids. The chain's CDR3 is CASSKKETTGELFF. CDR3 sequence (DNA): TGCGCCAGCAGTAAGAAAGAGACGACCGGGGAGCTGTTTTTT.

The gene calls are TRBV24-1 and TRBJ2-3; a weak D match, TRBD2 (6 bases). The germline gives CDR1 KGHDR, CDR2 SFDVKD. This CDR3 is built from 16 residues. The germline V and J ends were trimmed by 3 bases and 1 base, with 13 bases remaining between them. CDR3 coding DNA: TGTGCCACCAGTGATCTAGGAGGGCTGGGCACAGATACGCAGTATTTT. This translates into CATSDLGGLGTDTQYF.

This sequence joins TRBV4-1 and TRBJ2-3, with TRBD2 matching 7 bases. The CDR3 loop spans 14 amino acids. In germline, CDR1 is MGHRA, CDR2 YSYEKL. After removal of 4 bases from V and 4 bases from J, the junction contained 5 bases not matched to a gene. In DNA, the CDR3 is TGCGCCAGCAGCCTCGGGACTATGTCAGATACGCAGTATTTT. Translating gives CASSLGTMSDTQYF.

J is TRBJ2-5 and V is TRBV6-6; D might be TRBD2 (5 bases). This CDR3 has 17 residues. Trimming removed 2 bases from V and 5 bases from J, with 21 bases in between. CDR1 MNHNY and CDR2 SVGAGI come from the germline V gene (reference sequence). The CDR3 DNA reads TGTGCCAGCAGTTACCTGGGTCTAGCCGCTGGGCGGGAGACCCAGTACTTC. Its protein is CASSYLGLAAGRETQYF.

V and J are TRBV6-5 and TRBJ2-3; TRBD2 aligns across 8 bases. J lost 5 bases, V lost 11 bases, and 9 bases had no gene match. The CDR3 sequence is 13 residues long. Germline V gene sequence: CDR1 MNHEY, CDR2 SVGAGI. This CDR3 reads CAGSRGGGDTQYF. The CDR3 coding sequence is TGTGCCGGCTCCCGGGGGGGGGGAGATACGCAGTATTTT.

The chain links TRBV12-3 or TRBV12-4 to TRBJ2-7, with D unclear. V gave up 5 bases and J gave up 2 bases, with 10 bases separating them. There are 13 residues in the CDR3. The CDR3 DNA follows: TGTGCCAGCAGTGCCGTTGCAACCTACGAGCAGTACTTC. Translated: CASSAVATYEQYF.

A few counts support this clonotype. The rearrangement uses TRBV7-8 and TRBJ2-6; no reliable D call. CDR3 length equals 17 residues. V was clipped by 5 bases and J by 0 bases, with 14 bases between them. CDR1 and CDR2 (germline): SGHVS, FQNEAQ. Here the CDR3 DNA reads TGTGCCAGCAGCGGGTGGGGATATAACTCTGGGGCCAACGTCCTGACTTTC. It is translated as CASSGWGYNSGANVLTF.